This is a list of T cell receptor beta chains from one sample in a study of blood T cell repertoires in COVID-19. Produced via immunoSEQ multiplex PCR; TCRdb's table is partial and in-frame only. The sample consists of 300,000 to 400,000 clones, around 89% of them appearing once. Material: PBMCs or T cells enriched from blood (not recorded which). These receptors all stem from a woman under 30 who had recovered from COVID-19. CDR3s include the opening cysteine and the closing phenylalanine or tryptophan. The order of the fields is V gene, clone size, D gene, J gene, CDR3 DNA, CDR3 protein. The D gene is left open where the match is weak. Part of the rows lack a size; the others show once, few, many or a class for expanded clones.

>TRBV14|NA|NA|TRBJ1-6
TGTGCCAGCAGCCCCGGGACCTATAATTCACCCCTCCACTTT
CASSPGTYNSPLHF
>TRBV11-2|NA|TRBD2|TRBJ2-7
TGTGCCAGCAGCTCCACTAGCGGGGGGGACGAGCAGTACTTC
CASSSTSGGDEQYF
>TRBV4-1|NA|NA|TRBJ2-5
TGCGCCAGCAGCCAAGCCGCCCGGTCGGGTCGGGAGACCCAGTACTTC
CASSQAARSGRETQYF
>TRBV4-3|NA|TRBD1|TRBJ2-7
TGCGCCAGCAGTGTCGGACAGGGGGGCTACGAGCAGTACTTC
CASSVGQGGYEQYF
>TRBV21-1|NA|NA|TRBJ2-5
TGTGCCAGCAGCAAAGGGCGGTACAACCAAGAGACCCAGTACTTC
CASSKGRYNQETQYF
>TRBV11-2|NA|NA|TRBJ1-1
TGTGCCAGCAGCCTGGACCGGGGGGTAAAAGCTTTCTTT
CASSLDRGVKAFF
>TRBV14|NA|TRBD2|TRBJ2-5
TGTCTATCTCGCGGGGGGGCCCCAGAGACCCAGTACTTC
CLSRGGAPETQYF
>TRBV5-1|NA|TRBD1|TRBJ2-3
TGCGCCAGCAGCTGGGATGGACAGGGGGGCACAGATACGCAGTATTTT
CASSWDGQGGTDTQYF
>TRBV10-1|NA|NA|TRBJ1-2
TGCGCCAGCAGTGAAGATCCATGGAGCTATGGCTACACCTTC
CASSEDPWSYGYTF
>TRBV4-2|NA|NA|TRBJ1-2
TGTGCCAGCAGCCTAGCGGGACCGCTGAACTATGGCTACACCTTC
CASSLAGPLNYGYTF
>TRBV7-9|NA|NA|TRBJ2-2
TGTGCCAGCAGCTTAGCTCTCACCGGGGAGCTGTTTTTT
CASSLALTGELFF
>TRBV9|NA|NA|TRBJ1-6
TGTGCCAGCAGCGTAGCCGAGGGTTCACCCCTCCACTTT
CASSVAEGSPLHF
>TRBV18|NA|NA|TRBJ2-5
TGTGCCAGCTCACCACCTTTCGTGACTCTTTTAGACAGAGTCCAAGAGACCCAGTACTTC
CASSPPFVTLLDRVQETQYF
>TRBV18|NA|TRBD1|TRBJ2-7
TGTGCCAGCTCCCCGGGACAGGGTAACGAGCAGTACTTC
CASSPGQGNEQYF
>TRBV5-4|NA|TRBD1|TRBJ1-6
TGTGCCAGCAGCTTGACAGGGGGCGCGATATATTCACCCCTCCACTTT
CASSLTGGAIYSPLHF
>TRBV7-8|NA|NA|TRBJ1-2
TGTGCCAGCAGCTTAAAAGGAGCCCGGGGTGACTATGGCTACACCTTC
CASSLKGARGDYGYTF
>TRBV5-1|once|NA|TRBJ1-1
TGCGCCAGCAGCTCCCCGTCTAGAAACACTGAAGCTTTCTTT
CASSSPSRNTEAFF
>TRBV18|once|TRBD2|TRBJ2-1
TGTGCCAGCTCACCATTTTGGCGGGGGAGCTCCTACAATGAGCAGTTCTTC
CASSPFWRGSSYNEQFF
>TRBV19|NA|TRBD2|TRBJ2-4
TGTGCCAGTAATGATCTAGCGGGGCCCGAAAGGAAAAACATTCAGTACTTC
CASNDLAGPERKNIQYF
>TRBV4-1|NA|NA|TRBJ1-2
TGCGCCAGCAGCCAAGATCGGGGACAAGCCTATGGCTACACCTTC
CASSQDRGQAYGYTF
>TRBV7-2|NA|TRBD2|TRBJ2-1
TGTGCCAGCAGCCCCCGGCTAGCGGGGGGCCCCTACAATGAGCAGTTCTTC
CASSPRLAGGPYNEQFF
>TRBV13|NA|NA|TRBJ2-5
TGTGCCAGCAGCTTAGAATCCAGGGCAGGGTATGAAGAGACCCAGTACTTC
CASSLESRAGYEETQYF
>TRBV6-5|NA|NA|TRBJ1-1
TGTGCCAGCAGAAGGGGTGAAGCTTTCTTT
CASRRGEAFF
>TRBV27|NA|NA|TRBJ2-3
TGTGCCAGCAGTTTATATATTCCAGGGGTGAGCACAGATACGCAGTATTTT
CASSLYIPGVSTDTQYF
>TRBV7-9|NA|TRBD1|TRBJ1-1
TGTGCCAGCAGCTTCTGGACAGGGGCGGGAAACACTGAAGCTTTCTTT
CASSFWTGAGNTEAFF
>TRBV9|NA|NA|TRBJ2-6
TGTGCCAGCAGCCCTCAGGGGCCGCCCGGGGCCAACGTCCTGACTTTC
CASSPQGPPGANVLTF
>TRBV18|NA|NA|TRBJ1-3
TGTGCCAGCTCACCCGTCCAGGGCTCTGGAAACACCATATATTTT
CASSPVQGSGNTIYF
>TRBV19|NA|TRBD1|TRBJ1-2
TGTGCCAGTAGTCGCCCGGGACAGGGAATGGGTGGCTACACCTTC
CASSRPGQGMGGYTF
>TRBV5-5|NA|NA|TRBJ1-5
TGTGCCAGCAGCTTGGGAGGGCTCTTCAATCAGCCCCAGCATTTT
CASSLGGLFNQPQHF
>TRBV7-2|NA|TRBD1|TRBJ1-3
TGTGCCAGCAGCCCCCAGACAGGGGGCCGGAACACCATATATTTT
CASSPQTGGRNTIYF
>TRBV6-4|NA|NA|TRBJ2-2
TGTGCCAGCAGTGCGGACAGCACCGGGGAGCTGTTTTTT
CASSADSTGELFF
>TRBV14|NA|TRBD2|TRBJ2-3
TGTGCCAGCAGCCTGATCCCGGGGGGGCCTACAGATACGCAGTATTTT
CASSLIPGGPTDTQYF
>TRBV9|NA|TRBD1|TRBJ2-5
TGTGCCAGCAGCCCGACTCACAGGGGGCAGGGGGAGACCCAGTACTTC
CASSPTHRGQGETQYF
>TRBV3-1/TRBV3-2|NA|TRBD2|TRBJ2-5
TGTGCCAGCAGTCCAACTAGCGGGGGGGCCCAAGAGACCCAGTACTTC
CASSPTSGGAQETQYF
>TRBV9|NA|TRBD2|TRBJ2-1
TGTGCCAGCAGCGTAGAGGGAGGGGCTCGGGGGAATGAGCAGTTCTTC
CASSVEGGARGNEQFF
>TRBV4-1|NA|NA|TRBJ1-6
TGCGCCAGCAGCCAGGTCCTATTAAGCTCCTATAATTCACCCCTCCACTTT
CASSQVLLSSYNSPLHF
>TRBV10-3|once|TRBD1|TRBJ1-6
TGTGCCATCAGTCAACAGGGGGCGAGGGATAATTCACCCCTCCACTTT
CAISQQGARDNSPLHF
>TRBV19|NA|NA|TRBJ1-2
TGTGCCAGTACCACTACCCCGCGGCCTGGCTATGGCTACACCTTC
CASTTTPRPGYGYTF
>TRBV4-1|once|TRBD2|TRBJ2-4
TGCGCCAGCAGCCAAGGACTAGCGGGGGGCCTAGCCAAAAACATTCAGTACTTC
CASSQGLAGGLAKNIQYF
>TRBV7-9|NA|NA|TRBJ2-1
TGTGCCAGCAGCTCCCGGGACAATGAGCAGTTCTTC
CASSSRDNEQFF
>TRBV21-1|few|NA|TRBJ2-2
TGTGCCAGCAGCACCTTACTAGCGGGGGGCCTGAACACCGGGGAGCTGTTTTTT
CASSTLLAGGLNTGELFF
>TRBV15|NA|TRBD1|TRBJ2-7
TGTGCCACCAGCAGGGGGACAGGGAACTACGAGCAGTACTTC
CATSRGTGNYEQYF
>TRBV13|once|NA|TRBJ1-5
TGTGCCAGCAGCTTAAGGGGGGGTAGCAATCAGCCCCAGCATTTT
CASSLRGGSNQPQHF
>TRBV13|NA|TRBD1|TRBJ1-5
TGTGCCAGCACTGAACAGGGGAGCGAGCCCCAGCATTTT
CASTEQGSEPQHF
>TRBV4-2|NA|TRBD1|TRBJ2-4
TGTGCCAGCAGCCCGACAGGGGGAGAAAACATTCAGTACTTC
CASSPTGGENIQYF
>TRBV19|NA|NA|TRBJ1-3
TGTGCCAGTAGCCCCTTCAGATCTGGAAACACCATATATTTT
CASSPFRSGNTIYF
>TRBV6-5|NA|NA|TRBJ1-3
TGTGCCAGCAGTTGGTCGGGGGAAAGCTCTGGAAACACCATATATTTT
CASSWSGESSGNTIYF
>TRBV6-5|NA|TRBD1|TRBJ2-7
TGTGCCAGCAGGATGGCCGGGACAGGGATCTACGAGCAGTACTTC
CASRMAGTGIYEQYF
>TRBV28|NA|TRBD2|TRBJ2-5
TGTGCCAGCCAAACCCGGCGGGGGGGCAGTGAGACCCAGTACTTC
CASQTRRGGSETQYF
>TRBV11-1|NA|TRBD2|TRBJ2-5
TGTGCCAGCAGCTTAGGGGGGGGAGAGACCCAGTACTTC
CASSLGGGETQYF
>TRBV3-1/TRBV3-2|NA|NA|TRBJ2-7
TGTGCCAGCAGCCAAGTTCCACAGTTAAAATACGAGCAGTACTTC
CASSQVPQLKYEQYF